This TCR beta chain is from a study of cytomegalovirus exposure and HLA in healthy donors. Turning to this clone: The antigen remains undetermined.

General study points: Specificity for CMV antigens was confirmed in vitro for a few of the CMV-associated chains. Later analysis associated a missense DCLRE1C variant with TCR beta V- and J-gene trimming. When presence/absence was analysed, sequencing depth was taken to be roughly uniform across donors.

Per germline, CDR1 SQVTM and CDR2 ANQGSEA. V was shortened by 7 bases and J by 4 bases, with 14 bases between the two germline ends. The CDR3 totals 13 residues. PCR used 60 Vbeta primers and 13 Jbeta primers. TCRdb's table, derived via immunoSEQ multiplex PCR, lists solely in-frame clones and lacks some. Seen here are some 140,000 clones, about two thirds observed once, and the top ten hold less than 2.5%. The clonotype was recovered from a woman between 40 and 50 years old in good health and CMV-seronegative. V is TRBV29-1 and J is TRBJ1-3; TRBD1 might be the D (6 bases). The sequencing input was PBMCs. CDR3: CSAQAGTGNTIYF. The CDR3 region has the DNA TGCAGCGCACAAGCCGGGACAGGAAACACCATATATTTT.